This TCR beta chain was identified in a study of shared clonotypes between healthy human individuals. For the study at large: Serving as donors were a couple of women and a few men, whose ages spanned 18 to 49.

Worth noting for this clone: Its antigen is currently unknown.

CDR3 size: 16 residues. Trimming removed 2 bases from V and 2 bases from J, with 14 bases in between. Germline CDR1 MNHEY, CDR2 SMNVEV (reference sequence). Study-level findings and limits: Relative to clonotypes present in all four donors, those not shared had lower generation probabilities.

Execution of the assay was at deep level. An approximately 200 ng quantity of DNA, roughly 32,000 T cell genomes, went into the sorted-subset replicate PCRs. The method was immunoSEQ multiplex PCR; TCRdb's version includes in-frame clones alone and lacks a portion of them. Here the sample spans under 1 million clones, 85% to 95% being singletons. The naive CD8 subset, CD45RO-negative cells positively selected for CCR7, excluded terminally differentiated effector memory CD45RA+ cells. The V call is TRBV27, the J call TRBJ2-3, with D hard to call. This sequence was found in a man aged 30-40 years in good health. Sequenced material: naive CD8+ T cells sorted from blood. CDR3 in DNA: TGTGCCAGCAGTTTAATCGCTGGCATATACACAGATACGCAGTATTTT. Amino acids: CASSLIAGIYTDTQYF.